This T cell receptor (beta chain) came from a study of post-analysis software for immune sequencing data. Across the whole study: Clinical courses comprised relapsing-remitting, secondary progressive and progressive-relapsing multiple sclerosis.

The study's findings and limits: Controls had lower frequencies than patients of roughly five TRBV segments, which included TRBV5-6, TRBV5-1 and TRBV20-1. Controls' normalized Chao1 diversity significantly exceeded that of multiple sclerosis patients.

Unique molecular identifiers were carried by the TCR beta cDNA libraries. In TCRdb, the PCR reads were re-called with MiXCR into one record per CDR3 protein. The data contain roughly 800,000 distinct CDR3 sequences, more than 45% of them singletons. CDR3 length equals 14 residues. V was shortened by 3 bases and J by 4 bases, with 12 bases between the two germline ends. As to this clonotype: Its antigen is still unknown.

The sequenced sample was blood. The receptor comes from a girl aged 10 to 17 with multiple sclerosis. The rearrangement joins TRBV12-3 or TRBV12-4 to TRBJ1-2, with D possibly being TRBD1 (6 bases). The CDR3 nucleotides are TGTGCCAGCAGTTTTGAGATGACAGGCTATGGCTACACCTTC. This gives the protein CASSFEMTGYGYTF.